The present TCR beta chain was sequenced within a study of PD-1 blockade in classical Hodgkin lymphoma. For the study at large: Patients were given intravenous nivolumab, 3 mg/kg, every 2 weeks. Study-level points and caveats: Complete responders' diversity at baseline resembled that of newly diagnosed patients. The CD4+ diversity rise by C4D1 was clearest in complete responders.

The method was immunoSEQ multiplex PCR; TCRdb's version includes in-frame clones alone and lacks a portion of them. The sample lists around 12,000 clones; 88% were seen once. CDR3 length equals 11 residues. Germline V CDR1 and CDR2: SNHLY, FYNNEI. V dropped 8 bases and J dropped 3 bases, with 8 bases sitting between them. Stated time point: cycle 4 day 1 (C4D1), after more than five weeks of nivolumab. All patients experienced relapse after autologous stem cell transplantation, and brentuximab vedotin exposure was variable. Magnetic depletion of unwanted cells isolated CD4+ T cells from thawed PBMCs. Worth noting for this clone: The antigen is unknown.

The chain combines TRBV2 with TRBJ2-7; maybe TRBD1 (6 bases). The material sequenced was CD4+ T cells from blood, taken before the fourth cycle of nivolumab. This sequence originates from a human donor with classical Hodgkin lymphoma. CDR3 protein: CASGQRYEQYF. The CDR3 DNA sequence: TGTGCCAGCGGACAGCGCTACGAGCAGTACTTC.